The 10 T cell receptor beta chains given below trace back to one sample, sequenced in a study of blood T cell repertoires in COVID-19. Only in-frame clones appear in the TCRdb table, and some are missing; sequencing was by immunoSEQ multiplex PCR. In the table there are roughly 140,000 clones, approximately 86% of which are singletons. Sequenced: peripheral blood. These receptors were obtained from a woman aged 55-75 years with active or convalescent COVID-19.

The chain uses TRBV7-2 and TRBJ2-7; a possible D gene is TRBD2 (6 bases). The CDR3 has 17 residues. Trimming took off 1 base at V and 1 base at J, with 17 bases between the two ends. From germline, CDR1 is SGHTA and CDR2 FQGNSA. The CDR3 DNA sequence: TGTGCCAGCAGCTTAGAATCGCTGGAGGGTGGGTCCTACGAGCAGTACTTC. Protein sequence: CASSLESLEGGSYEQYF.

The chain employs TRBV19 and TRBJ2-1, with a possible D match to TRBD1 (8 bases). V was shortened by 5 bases and J by 6 bases, with 17 bases between the two germline ends. In germline, CDR1 is LNHDA, CDR2 SQIVND (reference sequence). This CDR3 spans 15 amino acids. The CDR3 nucleotides read TGTGCCAGTAGTCTAGTGACAGGGGAGGGCAATGAGCAGTTCTTC. Translating it yields CASSLVTGEGNEQFF.

Only a few counts were recorded for this clone. The V and J genes are TRBV5-1 and TRBJ2-7; 11 positions agree with TRBD1. Trimming removed 5 bases from V and 2 bases from J; junction bases left unmatched: 6. CDR1 and CDR2 from the germline V gene are SGHRS and YFSETQ. The CDR3 consists of 15 residues. The CDR3 spells CASSQGQGAAYEQYF. As DNA, the CDR3 is TGCGCCAGCAGTCAAGGACAGGGGGCAGCCTACGAGCAGTACTTC.

The chain links TRBV27 to TRBJ1-6; TRBD1 agrees at 9 bases. J gave up 7 bases and V 5 bases, and 6 bases lay outside the gene matches. This CDR3 spans 15 amino acids. Germline values: CDR1 MNHEY, CDR2 SMNVEV (reference sequence). CDR3 DNA sequence: TGTGCCAGCAGTCCGGGGACAGGGAGGAATTCACCCCTCCACTTT. Protein: CASSPGTGRNSPLHF.

The chain carries TRBV9 and TRBJ1-1; no reliable D call. Germline CDR1 is SGDLS and CDR2 is YYNGEE. CDR3 length equals 14 residues. The V end was cut by 0 bases, the J end by 5 bases, with 11 bases between. DNA for the CDR3: TGTGCCAGCAGCGTAGCTCCGGGTGGGACTGAAGCTTTCTTT. Translating it yields CASSVAPGGTEAFF.

V is TRBV11-2 and J is TRBJ2-1, with a possible D match to TRBD2 (5 bases). The CDR3 consists of 14 residues. Germline values: CDR1 SGHAT, CDR2 FQNNGV. V was cut by 2 bases and J by 1 base, with 6 bases left in between. The CDR3 is CASSLLASYNEQFF. For the CDR3, the DNA is TGTGCCAGCAGCTTACTAGCATCCTACAATGAGCAGTTCTTC.

The genes are TRBV5-1 and TRBJ2-5; D remains ambiguous. Germline loops: CDR1 SGHRS, CDR2 YFSETQ. The CDR3 consists of 13 residues. Trimming pared 1 base from V and 5 bases from J, leaving 9 bases between. In nucleotides, the CDR3 is TGCGCCAGCAGCTTGCCCGGGTTGGAGACCCAGTACTTC. Its protein is CASSLPGLETQYF.

V and J are TRBV6-5 and TRBJ1-2; a weak D match, TRBD1 (6 bases). Trimming stripped 3 bases from V and 4 bases from J, with 15 bases between. Germline V gene lookup returns CDR1 MNHEY and CDR2 SVGAGI. CDR3 length equals 15 residues. The CDR3 nucleotides read TGTGCCAGCAGTTATTCTTCGGGACATCTCTATGGCTACACCTTC. It specifies CASSYSSGHLYGYTF.

The chain uses TRBV19 and TRBJ1-1, with 7 bases fitting TRBD1. Germline values: CDR1 LNHDA, CDR2 SQIVND (reference sequence). The length of the CDR3 is 14 residues. J gave up 9 bases and V 0 bases, and 7 bases lay outside the gene matches. The CDR3 nucleotides are TGTGCCAGTAGTATAGATGGCTGGGACAGACAAGCTTTCTTT. Amino acid sequence: CASSIDGWDRQAFF.

The chain carries TRBV5-1 and TRBJ1-1; D not certain. V was pared by 4 bases and J by 4 bases, with 11 bases between. The germline V gene has CDR1 SGHRS and CDR2 YFSETQ. The CDR3 runs 13 residues. This CDR3 is CASSAGEGTEAFF. The CDR3 DNA follows: TGCGCCAGCAGCGCCGGGGAGGGCACTGAAGCTTTCTTT.